Listed below are T cell receptor beta chains from one sample, sequenced in a study of T cell changes during pregnancy in multiple sclerosis. Data came from immunoSEQ multiplex PCR; TCRdb stores just in-frame clones and leaves some out. The profile shows 40,000 to 45,000 clones, approximately 94% of them singletons. This sample comprised peripheral blood, obtained in the third trimester of pregnancy. These receptors all come from a female donor with multiple sclerosis, enrolled in a pregnancy study. CDR3s include the opening cysteine and the closing phenylalanine or tryptophan. Each record gives: D gene, V gene, J gene, clone size, CDR3 DNA, CDR3 protein. D genes are given only for firm matches. Size is omitted from some rows. Given values are once, few, many or a class for expanded clones.

TRBD1	TRBV7-2	TRBJ1-1	-	TGTGCCAGCAGCTTAAAGGGACAGGGAACGATGAACACTGAAGCTTTCTTT	CASSLKGQGTMNTEAFF
TRBD2	TRBV6-6	TRBJ2-7	-	TGTGCCAGCACCCAATCTAGCGGGGGGGCCCACGAGCAGTACTTC	CASTQSSGGAHEQYF
TRBD1	TRBV28	TRBJ1-2	once	TGTGCCAGCAGTACAAGGGACAGGGTTAACTATGGCTACACCTTC	CASSTRDRVNYGYTF
TRBD1	TRBV7-2	TRBJ1-1	-	TGTGCCAGCAGCTCCGCGGGACAGGTCTATGAAGCTTTCTTT	CASSSAGQVYEAFF
TRBD2	TRBV6-1	TRBJ2-3	-	TGTGCCAGCAGTGCTCGCCGGGACTACCTCACAGATACGCAGTATTTT	CASSARRDYLTDTQYF
TRBD2	TRBV27	TRBJ2-7	-	TGTGCCAGCAGTCCCGGTAGCGGGAGGACCTACGAGCAGTACTTC	CASSPGSGRTYEQYF
-	TRBV10-3	TRBJ1-1	-	TGTGCCATCAGTGATACGTACGGTAGAGCTTTCTTT	CAISDTYGRAFF
-	TRBV28	TRBJ1-4	-	TGTGCCAGCAACCCCGCGACAGGTGATTATGAAAAACTGTTTTTT	CASNPATGDYEKLFF
-	TRBV6-1	TRBJ1-5	-	TGTGCCAGCAGTGGGGGGGGTGAGGCTCAGCCCCAGCATTTT	CASSGGGEAQPQHF
-	TRBV4-1	TRBJ1-2	-	TGCGCCAGCAGCCAAATCGGCGGAGAACCCTCGAGCTTC	CASSQIGGEPSSF